This T cell receptor (beta chain) was profiled in a study of blood T cell repertoires in COVID-19. Study in general: The United States, Italy and Spain supplied acute and convalescent COVID-19 samples. T cells, B-cell-depleted T cells, or PBMCs provided the cDNA or gDNA that served as material.

The CDR3 loop spans 13 amino acids. Losses at the gene ends were 8 bases for V and 4 bases for J; bases not matched to a gene: 6. The germline V gene encodes CDR1 WSHSY and CDR2 SAAADI. In the authors' workflow: Counts of nucleated cells, estimated from reference gene primer amplification, were obtained. The table came from immunoSEQ multiplex PCR; TCRdb's copy has only in-frame clones and leaves some out. That table gives V, J and clone size, and the DNA gave D and trimming. The sample contains approximately 90,000 clones, roughly three quarters of which appear only once. The chain uses TRBV10-2 and TRBJ2-7, with 9 nucleotides matching TRBD1. Source material: peripheral blood. The receptor's source is a man in his 70s with acute or convalescent COVID-19. The chain's CDR3 is CASQEDRGYEQYF. The DNA for the CDR3 is TGCGCCAGCCAGGAGGACAGGGGTTACGAGCAGTACTTC.